Listed below are T cell receptor beta chains from one sample, sequenced in a study of shared clonotypes between healthy human individuals. This table comes from immunoSEQ multiplex PCR, and its TCRdb copy is limited to in-frame clones, with some not included. The sample holds approximately 1,000,000 clones, 60% to 80% seen once. What was sequenced was memory CD4+ T cells from PBMCs. The receptors come from a man younger than 30 in good health. Some clones in this sample may be carry-over from other donors' samples. The CDR3 runs from the conserved cysteine through the conserved F or W. The order of the fields is J gene, V gene, D gene, clone size, CDR3 protein, CDR3 DNA. A D gene is named only where the DNA matches it firmly. Some rows mark clone size as missing; the rest say once, few, many or name a class of expanded clone.

J: TRBJ2-2
V: TRBV29-1
D: TRBD1
size: NA
CDR3: CSVGDRGSGELFF
DNA: TGCAGCGTTGGGGACAGGGGATCCGGGGAGCTGTTTTTT

J: TRBJ2-3
V: TRBV27
D: NA
size: NA
CDR3: CASSPKNTDTQYF
DNA: TGTGCCAGCAGTCCAAAAAACACAGATACGCAGTATTTT

J: TRBJ2-7
V: TRBV6-5
D: TRBD1
size: once
CDR3: CASKDRGRGEQYF
DNA: TGTGCCAGCAAAGACAGGGGAAGGGGAGAGCAGTACTTC

J: TRBJ1-4
V: TRBV30
D: NA
size: NA
CDR3: CAWGGLSSELFF
DNA: TGTGCCTGGGGGGGCCTTTCGTCGGAACTGTTTTTT

J: TRBJ2-1
V: TRBV28
D: TRBD1
size: NA
CDR3: CASSLEQGVREQFF
DNA: TGTGCCAGCAGTTTGGAACAGGGGGTGAGGGAGCAGTTCTTC

J: TRBJ1-3
V: TRBV2
D: NA
size: NA
CDR3: CASRPVGSGNTIYF
DNA: TGTGCCAGCAGGCCTGTTGGCTCTGGAAACACCATATATTTT

J: TRBJ1-3
V: TRBV11-2
D: NA
size: NA
CDR3: CASSWGQAFTGNTIYF
DNA: TGTGCCAGCAGCTGGGGTCAGGCCTTCACAGGAAACACCATATATTTT

J: TRBJ2-1
V: TRBV5-6
D: NA
size: NA
CDR3: CASSEGFVYNEQFF
DNA: TGCGCCAGCAGCGAAGGTTTCGTATACAATGAGCAGTTCTTC

J: TRBJ2-3
V: TRBV4-2
D: NA
size: NA
CDR3: CASSQVELADTQYF
DNA: TGTGCCAGCAGCCAGGTGGAGTTGGCAGATACGCAGTATTTT

J: TRBJ1-5
V: TRBV29-1
D: NA
size: few
CDR3: CSYLFQNLPSNQPQHF
DNA: TGCAGCTATCTTTTCCAAAACCTTCCAAGCAATCAGCCCCAGCATTTT

J: TRBJ2-3
V: TRBV18
D: NA
size: NA
CDR3: CASSLLDTQYF
DNA: TGTGCCAGCTCGCTATTAGATACGCAGTATTTT

J: TRBJ2-3
V: TRBV4-3
D: TRBD2
size: NA
CDR3: CASSQEAGLAGHTQYF
DNA: TGCGCCAGCAGCCAAGAGGCGGGACTAGCGGGGCATACGCAGTATTTT

J: TRBJ1-4
V: TRBV5-8
D: NA
size: NA
CDR3: CASSLAARINEKLFF
DNA: TGTGCCAGCAGCTTGGCGGCGAGGATTAATGAAAAACTGTTTTTT

J: TRBJ2-3
V: TRBV11-2
D: TRBD2
size: NA
CDR3: CASSLAGGADTQYF
DNA: TGTGCCAGCAGCTTAGCGGGAGGGGCAGATACGCAGTATTTT

J: TRBJ2-2
V: TRBV6-1
D: NA
size: NA
CDR3: CASSDRNTGELFF
DNA: TGTGCCAGCAGTGACAGAAACACCGGGGAGCTGTTTTTT

J: TRBJ2-6
V: TRBV5-1
D: NA
size: NA
CDR3: CASSLVPSGANVLTF
DNA: TGCGCCAGCAGCTTGGTACCCTCTGGGGCCAACGTCCTGACTTTC

J: TRBJ2-7
V: TRBV10-3
D: TRBD1
size: NA
CDR3: CAISHNPGQRSYEQYF
DNA: TGTGCCATCAGTCACAATCCGGGACAGAGAAGCTACGAGCAGTACTTC

J: TRBJ1-2
V: TRBV7-8
D: NA
size: once
CDR3: CASSLGLGYTF
DNA: TGTGCCAGCAGCTTAGGTCTCGGCTACACCTTC

J: TRBJ1-1
V: TRBV6-6
D: NA
size: NA
CDR3: CASSYLSHRSNTEAFF
DNA: TGTGCCAGCAGTTACCTCAGCCATCGTTCGAACACTGAAGCTTTCTTT

J: TRBJ2-2
V: TRBV5-1
D: TRBD1
size: NA
CDR3: CASSLWTGETGELFF
DNA: TGCGCCAGCAGCCTGTGGACAGGGGAAACCGGGGAGCTGTTTTTT

J: TRBJ2-2
V: TRBV29-1
D: TRBD1
size: NA
CDR3: CSTRTGNTGELFF
DNA: TGCAGCACCCGGACAGGGAACACCGGGGAGCTGTTTTTT

J: TRBJ2-7
V: TRBV14
D: TRBD2
size: NA
CDR3: CASSQVSGTSGFTYEQYF
DNA: TGTGCCAGCAGCCAAGTATCCGGGACTAGCGGGTTTACCTACGAGCAGTACTTC

J: TRBJ2-3
V: TRBV9
D: NA
size: NA
CDR3: CASSVGAGPFTDTQYF
DNA: TGTGCCAGCAGCGTAGGGGCGGGGCCATTCACAGATACGCAGTATTTT

J: TRBJ2-1
V: TRBV5-1
D: TRBD2
size: NA
CDR3: CASSLAGTSGMQFF
DNA: TGCGCCAGCAGCTTGGCCGGGACTAGCGGGATGCAGTTCTTC

J: TRBJ2-3
V: TRBV9
D: NA
size: NA
CDR3: CASSERQLDTDTQYF
DNA: TGTGCCAGCAGCGAAAGACAGCTCGACACAGATACGCAGTATTTT

J: TRBJ1-2
V: TRBV19
D: TRBD1
size: once
CDR3: CASSQQTGDGEYGYTF
DNA: TGTGCCAGTAGTCAACAAACAGGGGATGGGGAATATGGCTACACCTTC

J: TRBJ2-2
V: TRBV7-2
D: TRBD2
size: NA
CDR3: CASSPGLAGAGELFF
DNA: TGTGCCAGCAGCCCTGGACTAGCGGGAGCCGGGGAGCTGTTTTTT

J: TRBJ2-7
V: TRBV5-1
D: NA
size: NA
CDR3: CASSFQGFRGDEQYF
DNA: TGCGCCAGCAGTTTCCAGGGATTCAGAGGAGACGAGCAGTACTTC

J: TRBJ2-3
V: TRBV9
D: NA
size: NA
CDR3: CASSVSYWADTQYF
DNA: TGTGCCAGCAGCGTATCCTATTGGGCAGATACGCAGTATTTT

J: TRBJ2-1
V: TRBV10-1
D: NA
size: NA
CDR3: CASSCIGFNEQFF
DNA: TGCGCCAGCAGTTGCATAGGGTTCAATGAGCAGTTCTTC